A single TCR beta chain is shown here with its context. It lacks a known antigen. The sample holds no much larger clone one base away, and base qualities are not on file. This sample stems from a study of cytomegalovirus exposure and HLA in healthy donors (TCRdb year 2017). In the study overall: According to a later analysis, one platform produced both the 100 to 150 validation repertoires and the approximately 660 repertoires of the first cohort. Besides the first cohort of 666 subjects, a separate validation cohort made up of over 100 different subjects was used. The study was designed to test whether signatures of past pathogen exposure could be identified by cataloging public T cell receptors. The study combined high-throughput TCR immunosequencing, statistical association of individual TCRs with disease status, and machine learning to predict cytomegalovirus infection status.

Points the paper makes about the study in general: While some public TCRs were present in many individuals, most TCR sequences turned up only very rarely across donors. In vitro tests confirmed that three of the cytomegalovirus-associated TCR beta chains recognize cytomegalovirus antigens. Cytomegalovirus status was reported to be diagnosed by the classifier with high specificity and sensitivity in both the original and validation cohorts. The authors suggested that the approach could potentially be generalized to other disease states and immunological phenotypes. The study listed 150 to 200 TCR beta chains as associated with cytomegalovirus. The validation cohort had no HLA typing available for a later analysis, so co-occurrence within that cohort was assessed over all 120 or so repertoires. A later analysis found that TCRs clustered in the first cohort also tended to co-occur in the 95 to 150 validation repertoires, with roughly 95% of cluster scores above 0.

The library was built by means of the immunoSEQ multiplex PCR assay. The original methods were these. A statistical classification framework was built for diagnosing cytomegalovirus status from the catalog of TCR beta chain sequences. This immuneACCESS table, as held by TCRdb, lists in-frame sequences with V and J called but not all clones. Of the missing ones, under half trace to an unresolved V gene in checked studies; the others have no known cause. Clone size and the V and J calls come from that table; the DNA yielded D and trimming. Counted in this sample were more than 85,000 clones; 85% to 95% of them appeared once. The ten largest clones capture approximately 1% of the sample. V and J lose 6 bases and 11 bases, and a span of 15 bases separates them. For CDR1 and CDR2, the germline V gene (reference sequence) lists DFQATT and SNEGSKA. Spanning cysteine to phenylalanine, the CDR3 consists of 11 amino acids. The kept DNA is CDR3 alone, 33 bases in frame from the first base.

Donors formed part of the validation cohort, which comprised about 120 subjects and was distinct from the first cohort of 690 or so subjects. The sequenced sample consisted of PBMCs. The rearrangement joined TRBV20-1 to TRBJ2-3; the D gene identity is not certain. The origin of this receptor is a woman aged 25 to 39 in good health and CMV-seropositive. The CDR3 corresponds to CSAPAEEEQYF. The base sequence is TGCAGTGCCCCCGCAGAAGAAGAGCAGTATTTT.